The T cell receptor beta chain described here comes from a study of chemoradiotherapy in HPV16-positive cancers. Broader study findings: In HPV16-positive patients, HPV-responsive T-cell expansion tracked better recurrence-free survival.

Notes on this clone: Its target is not known.

This CDR3 region has 15 residues. Germline V lookup: CDR1 LNHDA, CDR2 SQIVND (reference sequence). The V end lost 1 base, the J end lost 3 bases, and 11 bases lay between the germline ends. Measured with immunoSEQ multiplex PCR; TCRdb has only the in-frame clones, and not every one. This sample yields 11,000 or so clones, of which 75% are seen a single time; around 7.8% belongs to the top ten. The sample was acquired from a patient who underwent chemoradiotherapy. The chain links TRBV19 to TRBJ2-3; a weak D match, TRBD2 (6 bases). This TCR came from a human donor with HPV-associated anogenital cancer. The CDR3 nucleotides read TGTGCCAGTAGTATAGCGGGAGAGGCGACAGATACGCAGTATTTT. This sequence encodes CASSIAGEATDTQYF. Full variable domain (remainder filled in from reference TRBV19 and TRBJ2-3): DGGITQSPKYLFRKEGQNVTLSCEQNLNHDAMYWYRQDPGQGLRLIYYSQIVNDFQKGDIAEGYSVSREKKESFPLTVTSAQKNPTAFYLCASSIAGEATDTQYFGPGTRLTVL.